Listed below are T cell receptor beta chains from one sample, sequenced in a study of a mutant IDH1 vaccine in newly diagnosed glioma. For these receptors, no antigen is known. Sequencing was performed with immunoSEQ multiplex PCR; in TCRdb, only in-frame clones are kept and a portion is missing. The sample lists approximately 43,000 clones, roughly nine tenths occurring once. This material consisted of PBMCs, taken from a glioma patient whose treatment included an IDH1 peptide vaccine. The receptor source for this set is a man aged 40-49 years with glioma. Both conserved end residues are part of each CDR3. A D gene is named only where the DNA matches it firmly. Size tells how often a clone was seen (once, few, many) or the class of an expanded clone, and some rows leave it out.

TRBJ2-1 | NA | TRBV7-6 | TRBD2 | CASSLAGGALNEQFF | TGTGCCAGCAGCTTGGCCGGGGGGGCCTTAAATGAGCAGTTCTTC
TRBJ2-2 | NA | TRBV10-3 | TRBD1 | CAIRPGTVNTGELFF | TGTGCCATCAGGCCCGGGACAGTGAACACCGGGGAGCTGTTTTTT
TRBJ2-5 | NA | TRBV7-9 | NA | CASSYRVSETQYF | TGTGCCAGCAGCTACAGGGTCTCAGAGACCCAGTACTTC
TRBJ2-3 | NA | TRBV4-3 | TRBD2 | CASSQDSGRGGDTQYF | TGCGCCAGCAGCCAAGATAGCGGGAGGGGGGGTGATACGCAGTATTTT
TRBJ1-1 | NA | TRBV4-3 | NA | CASSQNGDTEAFF | TGCGCCAGCAGCCAAAATGGAGACACTGAAGCTTTCTTT
TRBJ2-3 | NA | TRBV5-1 | NA | CASSGRGWSTDTQYF | TGCGCCAGCAGCGGTAGGGGCTGGAGCACAGATACGCAGTATTTT
TRBJ1-1 | NA | TRBV6-6 | NA | CASSYVPGGGTEAFF | TGTGCCAGCAGTTACGTCCCGGGCGGGGGCACTGAAGCTTTCTTT
TRBJ2-5 | NA | TRBV7-2 | TRBD2 | CASSRSGLAEETQYF | TGTGCCAGCAGCCGATCTGGACTAGCGGAAGAGACCCAGTACTTC
TRBJ1-2 | NA | TRBV10-3 | NA | CAISARRTEPNYGYTF | TGTGCCATCAGTGCCCGGAGGACGGAACCTAACTATGGCTACACCTTC
TRBJ2-1 | NA | TRBV9 | NA | CASSADPGGLQFF | TGTGCCAGCAGCGCGGATCCGGGGGGCTTGCAGTTCTTC
TRBJ2-1 | NA | TRBV4-3 | TRBD1 | CASSPGTVNNEQFF | TGCGCCAGCAGCCCGGGGACAGTTAACAATGAGCAGTTCTTC
TRBJ1-5 | NA | TRBV28 | NA | CASRTGTLGYSNQPQHF | TGTGCCAGCAGGACCGGGACTCTTGGGTATAGCAATCAGCCCCAGCATTTT
TRBJ2-3 | NA | TRBV14 | NA | CASSQAGDTQYF | TGTGCCAGCAGCCAAGCGGGGGATACGCAGTATTTT
TRBJ2-1 | NA | TRBV6-1 | TRBD2 | CASNLAGENEQFF | TGTGCCAGCAACCTAGCGGGGGAGAATGAGCAGTTCTTC
TRBJ2-5 | NA | TRBV5-6 | NA | CASSGRSYQETQYF | TGTGCCAGCAGCGGCCGATCGTACCAAGAGACCCAGTACTTC
TRBJ2-3 | NA | TRBV9 | NA | CASSTSRSRGDTQYF | TGTGCCAGCAGCACCTCAAGGTCTCGGGGAGATACGCAGTATTTT
TRBJ2-2 | NA | TRBV6-1 | TRBD1 | CASSDLGQGNTGELFF | TGTGCCAGCAGTGACCTAGGACAGGGGAACACCGGGGAGCTGTTTTTT
TRBJ1-2 | NA | TRBV7-9 | TRBD1 | CASSLSGGNANYGYTF | TGTGCCAGCAGCTTATCAGGGGGGAATGCGAACTATGGCTACACCTTC
TRBJ1-2 | few | TRBV7-8 | NA | CASSLGSAQSYGYTF | TGTGCCAGCAGTTTAGGTTCGGCACAGTCCTATGGCTACACCTTC
TRBJ2-1 | once | TRBV18 | NA | CASSPPAGLYNEQFF | TGTGCCAGCTCACCACCTGCGGGACTTTACAATGAGCAGTTCTTC
TRBJ2-5 | NA | TRBV6-5 | NA | CASSYSRTHQETQYF | TGTGCCAGCAGTTACTCACGGACACACCAAGAGACCCAGTACTTC
TRBJ1-1 | NA | TRBV7-9 | NA | CASSLGSGAATEAFF | TGTGCCAGCAGCTTAGGATCGGGGGCGGCCACTGAAGCTTTCTTT
TRBJ2-3 | NA | TRBV6-5 | NA | CASTRDSYTDTQYF | TGTGCCAGCACCCGGGACTCATACACAGATACGCAGTATTTT
TRBJ2-7 | NA | TRBV19 | NA | CASSINVGGSYEQYF | TGTGCCAGTAGTATTAACGTGGGAGGCTCCTACGAGCAGTACTTC